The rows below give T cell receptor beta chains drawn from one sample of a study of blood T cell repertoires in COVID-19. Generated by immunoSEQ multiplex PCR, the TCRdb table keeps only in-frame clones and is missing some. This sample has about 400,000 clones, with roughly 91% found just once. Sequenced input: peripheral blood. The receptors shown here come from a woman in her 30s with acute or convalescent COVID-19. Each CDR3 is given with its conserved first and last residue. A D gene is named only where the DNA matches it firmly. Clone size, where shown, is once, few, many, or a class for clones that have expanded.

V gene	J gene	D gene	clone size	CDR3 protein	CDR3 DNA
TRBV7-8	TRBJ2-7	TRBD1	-	CASSWRQGGVQYF	TGTGCCAGCAGCTGGCGACAGGGCGGTGTGCAGTACTTC
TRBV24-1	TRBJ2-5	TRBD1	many	CATSESGTGDETQYF	TGTGCCACCAGTGAATCCGGGACAGGGGATGAGACCCAGTACTTC
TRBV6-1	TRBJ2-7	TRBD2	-	CASSETTSGGSEQYF	TGTGCCAGCAGTGAAACGACTAGCGGGGGAAGCGAGCAGTACTTC
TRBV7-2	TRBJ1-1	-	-	CASSFTHMNTEAFF	TGTGCCAGCAGCTTCACACACATGAACACTGAAGCTTTCTTT
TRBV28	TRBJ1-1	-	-	CASSTGSVGTEAFF	TGTGCCAGCAGTACCGGGTCTGTCGGGACTGAAGCTTTCTTT
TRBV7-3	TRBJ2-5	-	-	CASSANGETQYF	TGTGCCAGCAGCGCAAACGGGGAGACCCAGTACTTC
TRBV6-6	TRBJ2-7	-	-	CASSYGGLSLEQYF	TGTGCCAGCAGTTATGGTGGGCTTTCCCTCGAGCAGTACTTC
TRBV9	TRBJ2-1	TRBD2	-	CASSPVGGTPNEQFF	TGTGCCAGCAGCCCGGTCGGGGGGACTCCCAATGAGCAGTTCTTC
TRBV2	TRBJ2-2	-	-	CASSAKRYDTGELFF	TGTGCCAGCAGTGCTAAGAGATATGACACCGGGGAGCTGTTTTTT
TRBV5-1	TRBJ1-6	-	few	CASSLASRSPLHF	TGCGCCAGCAGCTTGGCCTCCCGTTCACCCCTCCACTTT
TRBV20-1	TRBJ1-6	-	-	CSASHYRDHF	TGCAGTGCTAGTCACTACAGGGACCACTTT
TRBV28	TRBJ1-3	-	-	CASSFDSSGNTIYF	TGTGCCAGCAGTTTTGACAGCTCTGGAAACACCATATATTTT
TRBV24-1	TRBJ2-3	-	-	CATGGQANLRDTQYF	TGTGCCACCGGCGGACAAGCCAACCTACGAGATACGCAGTATTTT
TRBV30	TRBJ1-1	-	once	CAWSVLAGMNTEAFF	TGTGCCTGGAGTGTACTGGCAGGAATGAACACTGAAGCTTTCTTT
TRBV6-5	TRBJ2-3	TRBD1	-	CASGQGVSTDTQYF	TGTGCCAGCGGACAGGGAGTGAGCACAGATACGCAGTATTTT
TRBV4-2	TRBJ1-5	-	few	CASSQDAGSPPQHF	TGTGCCAGCAGCCAAGATGCCGGGTCTCCACCCCAGCATTTT
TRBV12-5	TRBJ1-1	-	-	CASGLPPSNTEAFF	TGTGCTAGTGGTTTGCCCCCTAGTAACACTGAAGCTTTCTTT
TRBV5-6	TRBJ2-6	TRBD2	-	CASSFLERGPSGANVLTF	TGTGCCAGCAGCTTTCTCGAGCGGGGGCCCTCTGGGGCCAACGTCCTGACTTTC
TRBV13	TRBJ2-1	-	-	CASSYDRISRFF	TGTGCCAGCAGCTACGACAGGATAAGCAGGTTCTTC
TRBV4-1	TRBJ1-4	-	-	CASSQASGATNEKLFF	TGCGCCAGCAGCCAAGCCTCAGGGGCAACTAATGAAAAACTGTTTTTT
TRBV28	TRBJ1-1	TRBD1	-	CASSYRTGEAFF	TGTGCCAGCAGTTACCGGACAGGTGAAGCTTTCTTT
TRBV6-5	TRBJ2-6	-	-	CAHSPSGANVLTF	TGTGCCCACAGCCCTTCTGGGGCCAACGTCCTGACTTTC